Reported below is one T cell receptor (beta chain). What this receptor recognizes is not known. Base qualities are not provided; no much larger clone lies one nucleotide away. The germline V gene provides CDR1 KGHSH and CDR2 LQKENI. V and J lose 5 bases and 8 bases, and a span of 9 bases separates them. The CDR3 contains 11 residues, cysteine and phenylalanine counted. Here the CDR3 DNA is all that survives: 33 bases in frame from base 1. This entry comes from a study of T cell responses to AZD1222 COVID-19 vaccine (dated by TCRdb to about 2021). As for the study more broadly: Because spike-specific TCR depth and breadth did not differ between the two schedules, AZD1222 recipients who got a second dose at roughly 4 weeks were pooled with those who got a second dose at roughly 12 weeks. TCR sequencing was performed for more than 230 trial participants, of whom around 200 were given two doses of AZD1222 and around 25 were given two doses of MenACWY control vaccine. Trial participants were enrolled by age into subgroups of 18-55, 56-69 and 70-plus years, and approximately 150, 30 and 60 TCR-sequenced participants, respectively, were included in these subgroups.

Study-level results and caveats: Because no samples from the day 14 peak response were available, repertoires could be characterized only after the peak T cell response. Epitopes outside the regions mutated in the B.1.351 and B.1.1.7 variants were reportedly recognized by nearly half of the unique spike-specific TCRs. A significant rise in spike-specific TCR breadth and depth was observed after two AZD1222 doses relative to day 0 and relative to MenACWY recipients. The 56-69-year group was small, and its depth increase did not reach significance, likely because of low power. Conclusions about previously exposed vaccinees were limited because only six AZD1222 recipients were SARS-CoV-2 seropositive at baseline. Participants were mostly white British, with more females than males. The authors suggested clonal diversity may have been underestimated. The vaccine-associated CD4 TCRs covered the entire spike protein, and the dominant responses fell in regions 160-218 and 743-854.

The CDR3 regions of human TCRbeta chains were analyzed by immunosequencing. The authors processed their data as follows. TCRs in the repertoires were matched against a reference library of SARS-CoV-2-specific TCRs that had been generated with the MIRA antigen-specificity platform. Breadth meant the fraction of unique TCRs that were SARS-CoV-2-associated, whereas depth meant the fraction of total T cells that were SARS-CoV-2-associated. Using the MIRA data, each spike-specific TCR was mapped to the spike region that the TCR reacts to and placed in a CD4 or CD8 class. Log10-transformed breadth and depth values were compared by one-way ANOVA with Sidak's multiple comparisons tests. TCRdb limited this immuneACCESS table to in-frame rearrangements with V and J called. A share of clones is missing; checked studies link under half to unresolved V genes, and the rest is unexplained. That table furnishes V, J and clone size, whereas the DNA furnished D and trimming. A total of about 150,000 clones appear in this sample, over 85% of them only once. Of the sample, over 15% falls within the top ten clones.

This sample's time point label indicates: baseline before first vaccination. The vaccinee samples were drawn from two UK trials, COV001 and COV002, one of which was a single-blind randomized controlled phase 2/3 trial testing AZD1222 (ChAdOx1 nCoV-19) in healthy adults. For TCRbeta chain sequencing, PBMC samples from trial participants were taken at day 0 and at day 28 after the second dose. The TCR sequence derives from an adult in good health. The rearranged chain carries TRBV18 and TRBJ1-1, and perhaps TRBD1 as D gene, on 5 matching bases. This specimen consisted of peripheral blood, obtained on day 0 of AZD1222 vaccination. The CDR3 in this case is CASSRDREAFF. Read as DNA, the sequence is TGTGCCAGCTCAAGGGACCGGGAAGCTTTCTTT.